Each of the 14 T cell receptor beta chains below was sequenced from the same sample in a study of immune cell composition in non-small cell lung cancer (dated by TCRdb to about 2017). The method was the immunoSEQ multiplex PCR assay. Sourced from immuneACCESS, this table was stored by TCRdb with only in-frame sequences that have V and J called. A share of the clones is absent; for the studies checked, an unresolved V gene accounts for under half, and the remainder has no known explanation. The sample data list thousands of clones, and around 75% of these were observed just once. Under 8.5% of the sample is held by the ten biggest clonotypes. The sequenced material came from lung tumor tissue. These receptors were taken from a human donor with non-small cell lung cancer.

This clone was detected only a few times. V usage is TRBV7-2 and J usage is TRBJ1-2; 7 nucleotides agree with TRBD1. CDR3 size: 13 residues. Germline CDR1 reads SGHTA; CDR2 reads FQGNSA. The V gene end was trimmed by 5 bases and the J gene end by 4 bases; junction bases not matched to a gene: 4. The CDR3 reads CASSLTGSYGYTF. The CDR3 region has the DNA TGTGCCAGCAGCCTGACAGGGAGCTATGGCTACACCTTC.

This clone is a singleton in its sample. This chain links TRBV5-4 with TRBJ2-3; a weak D match, TRBD1 (6 bases). Germline V gene lookup returns CDR1 SGHNT and CDR2 YYREEE (reference sequence). The CDR3 is made up of 16 amino acids. V lost 0 bases to trimming and J lost 2 bases, with 13 bases between them. CDR3 bases: TGTGCCAGCAGCTTGGGGACCCAGGGGTACACAGATACGCAGTATTTT. It specifies CASSLGTQGYTDTQYF.

This rearrangement joins TRBV7-2 to TRBJ2-3, with 8 bases identical to TRBD1. The V gene's germline CDR1 is SGHTA and CDR2 FQGNSA. Trimming cost V 4 bases and J 5 bases; bases outside gene matches: 11. This CDR3 has 16 residues. CDR3 region: CASSSSRQGIIDTQYF. CDR3 bases: TGTGCCAGCAGCTCATCCCGACAGGGGATTATAGATACGCAGTATTTT.

This clone was picked up a small number of times. The chain links TRBV28 to TRBJ2-3; the match to TRBD1 covers 8 bases. The V gene end was trimmed by 6 bases and the J gene end by 2 bases; junction bases not matched to a gene: 1. Germline CDR1 reads MDHEN; CDR2 reads SYDVKM. The CDR3 sequence is 13 residues long. In DNA form, the CDR3 reads TGTGCCAGCAGGGGACAGGACACAGATACGCAGTATTTT. Its protein product is CASRGQDTDTQYF.

In its sample, this clone was seen once. The rearrangement links TRBV5-1 to TRBJ1-3, with 7 bases that match TRBD1. The CDR3 extends over 14 amino acids. Per germline, CDR1 SGHRS and CDR2 YFSETQ. Trimming removed 1 base from V and 3 bases from J; junction bases left unmatched: 1. Here the CDR3 reads CASSLRDSGNTIYF. CDR3 bases: TGCGCCAGCAGCTTGAGGGACAGTGGAAACACCATATATTTT.

This chain joins TRBV5-4 and TRBJ2-5; the match to TRBD2 covers 11 bases. CDR3 length: 16 amino acids. Germline V lookup: CDR1 SGHNT, CDR2 YYREEE (reference sequence). J gave up 2 bases and V 0 bases, and 3 bases lay outside the gene matches. The CDR3 loop reads CASSLGGTSGQETQYF. CDR3 DNA: TGTGCCAGCAGCTTGGGCGGGACTAGCGGTCAAGAGACCCAGTACTTC.

The gene calls are TRBV27 and TRBJ2-7; 8 bases are a match to TRBD1. This CDR3 contains 22 residues. From germline, CDR1 is MNHEY and CDR2 SMNVEV (reference sequence). Trimming at V came to 5 bases and at J to 3 bases, leaving 30 bases not matched to a gene. CDR3 DNA: TGTGCCAGCAGTGGCGAGACCCCGGGACAGGATAGCAATTGGTCAACACACTACGAGCAGTACTTC. Translation gives CASSGETPGQDSNWSTHYEQYF.

The V gene is TRBV2, the J gene TRBJ1-1; no firm D call. CDR1 SNHLY and CDR2 FYNNEI come from the germline V gene. Trimming left V 3 bases short and J 7 bases short, with 9 bases between. CDR3 size: 12 residues. CDR3 DNA sequence: TGTGCCAGCAGTGATCCGGGGAATGAAGCTTTCTTT. Translated: CASSDPGNEAFF. The full variable domain, rest sourced from reference TRBV2 and TRBJ1-1, is EPEVTQTPSHQVTQMGQEVILRCVPISNHLYFYWYRQILGQKVEFLVSFYNNEISEKSEIFDDQFSVERPDGSNFTLKIRSTKLEDSAMYFCASSDPGNEAFFGQGTRLTVV.

There are a few counts of this clone. The rearrangement joins TRBV27 to TRBJ2-7, with 10 bases that match TRBD1. V was clipped by 4 bases and J by 6 bases; unmatched bases: 9. The CDR3 contains 15 residues. Germline-derived CDR1 and CDR2 are MNHEY and SMNVEV (reference sequence). CDR3 amino acids: CASSSPGTGEVEQYF. DNA for the CDR3: TGTGCCAGCAGTTCTCCCGGGACAGGGGAGGTCGAGCAGTACTTC.

CDR3 nucleotide sequence: TGCGCCAGCAGCCTAACCGGGGCCGGGGAGCTGTTTTTT. Protein product: CASSLTGAGELFF. The chain has TRBV5-1 and TRBJ2-2; TRBD2 might be the D (5 bases). The germline V gene encodes CDR1 SGHRS and CDR2 YFSETQ. This CDR3 has 13 residues. The ends were cut back, 4 bases at V and 6 bases at J, with 10 bases in the middle.

V gene TRBV7-6 combines with J gene TRBJ2-7, with a possible D match to TRBD1 (6 bases). The V gene lost 3 bases and the J gene lost 3 bases, with 15 bases spanning the gap. The CDR3 is made up of 15 amino acids. Germline V lookup: CDR1 SGHVS, CDR2 FNYEAQ. The DNA for the CDR3 is TGTGCCAGCAGCTTGGAGACAGGCCCCGGCTACGAGCAGTACTTC. Protein sequence: CASSLETGPGYEQYF.

The J gene is TRBJ1-2, the V gene TRBV7-2, with D possibly being TRBD1 (6 bases). The CDR3 is made up of 15 amino acids. The V end was cut by 5 bases, the J end by 6 bases, with 19 bases between. Germline lookup yields CDR1 SGHTA and CDR2 FQGNSA. DNA of the CDR3: TGTGCCAGCAGCCTCAGGGGACACGCGATTGATGGCTACACCTTC. It is translated as CASSLRGHAIDGYTF.

The gene calls are TRBV6-1 and TRBJ1-5, with 8 nucleotides matching TRBD1. With 5 bases clipped from V and 1 base from J, the junction kept 1 base outside the gene matches. Germline V gene lookup returns CDR1 MNHNS and CDR2 SASEGT. This CDR3 has 14 amino acids. CDR3 DNA: TGTGCCAGCAGTCGACAGGGGAGCAATCAGCCCCAGCATTTT. Translated, it gives CASSRQGSNQPQHF.

This clone occurred a few times. The chain employs TRBV4-1 and TRBJ2-7, with 9 bases fitting TRBD1. CDR3 length: 15 residues. Trimming removed 5 bases from V and 3 bases from J; junction bases left unmatched: 8. Germline CDR1 and CDR2: MGHRA and YSYEKL. The CDR3 is CASSNLGQGRYEQYF. The CDR3 DNA follows: TGCGCCAGCAGCAATTTGGGACAGGGCCGCTACGAGCAGTACTTC.